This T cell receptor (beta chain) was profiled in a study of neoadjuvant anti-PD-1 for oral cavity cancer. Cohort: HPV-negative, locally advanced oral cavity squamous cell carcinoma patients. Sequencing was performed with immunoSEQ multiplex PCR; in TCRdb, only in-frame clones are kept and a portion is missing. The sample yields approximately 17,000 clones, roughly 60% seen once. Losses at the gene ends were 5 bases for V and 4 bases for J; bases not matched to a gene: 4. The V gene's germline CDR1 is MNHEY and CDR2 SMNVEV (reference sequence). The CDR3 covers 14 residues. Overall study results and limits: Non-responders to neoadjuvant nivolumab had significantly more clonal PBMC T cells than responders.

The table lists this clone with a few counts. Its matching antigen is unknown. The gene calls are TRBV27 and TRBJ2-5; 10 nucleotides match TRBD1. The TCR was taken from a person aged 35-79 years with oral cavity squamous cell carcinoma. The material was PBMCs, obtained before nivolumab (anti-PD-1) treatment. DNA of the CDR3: TGTGCCAGCAGTGGGACAGGGGCGGGAGAGACCCAGTACTTC. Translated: CASSGTGAGETQYF.